This T cell receptor (beta chain) is drawn from a study of neoadjuvant anti-PD-1 for oral cavity cancer. The study's findings and limits: Non-responders to neoadjuvant nivolumab had significantly more clonal PBMC T cells than responders.

The assay was immunoSEQ multiplex PCR, and TCRdb's table has in-frame clones only and misses some. There are some 15,000 clones in the sample; approximately 71% occur only once, and 2.5% to 3% lies in the top ten. As regards this clone: Its antigen remains unknown.

These oral cavity squamous cell carcinomas were HPV-negative and locally advanced. This CDR3 is 13 amino acids long. The V gene end was trimmed by 6 bases and the J gene end by 16 bases; junction bases not matched to a gene: 12. The germline CDR1 and CDR2 sequences are MNHEY and SVGAGI. Material: PBMCs, obtained before nivolumab (anti-PD-1) treatment. This clonotype was sampled from a person aged 35-79 years with oral cavity squamous cell carcinoma. The chain recombines TRBV6-5 with TRBJ2-1; 10 bases line up with TRBD2. The CDR3 loop is CASSNFPTSGAFF. CDR3 DNA sequence: TGTGCCAGCAGCAATTTTCCTACTAGCGGGGCCTTCTTC.